The next 5 T cell receptor beta chains were all read from a single sample in a study of blood T cell repertoires in COVID-19. Repertoires were generated with immunoSEQ multiplex PCR, while TCRdb's copy carries only in-frame clones and drops some. The sample holds about 460,000 clones, around nine tenths seen once. Sequencing used PBMCs or T cells enriched from blood (not recorded which). These receptors originate from a woman aged 55-70 years who had recovered from COVID-19.

The chain has TRBV24-1 and TRBJ2-7; 8 bases fit TRBD1. V gave up 6 bases and J gave up 2 bases; unmatched junction bases: 5. The CDR3 is made up of 14 amino acids. Germline CDR1 is KGHDR and CDR2 is SFDVKD. In nucleotides, the CDR3 is TGTGCCACCAGTTGGACAGGGAGGCCCTACGAGCAGTACTTC. Amino acids: CATSWTGRPYEQYF.

This rearrangement joins TRBV30 to TRBJ2-7; a possible D gene is TRBD1 (5 bases). The CDR3 sequence is 13 residues long. Germline V gene lookup returns CDR1 GTSNPN and CDR2 SVGIG (reference sequence). The V end lost 2 bases, the J end lost 4 bases, and 12 bases lay between the germline ends. In DNA, the CDR3 is TGTGCCTGGAGTCCAGGGATTGAGTACGAGCAGTACGTC. It encodes CAWSPGIEYEQYV.

V gene TRBV3-1 (or the pseudogene TRBV3-2) combines with J gene TRBJ2-5, with 8 nucleotides matching TRBD2. The V and J ends lost 5 bases and 6 bases, in that order; junction bases with no gene match: 5. From germline, CDR1 is LGHDT and CDR2 YNNKEL (reference sequence). The CDR3 has 13 amino acids. The CDR3 sequence is CASSFGGGKTQYF. DNA of the CDR3: TGTGCCAGCAGCTTCGGGGGGGGGAAGACCCAGTACTTC.

This chain connects TRBV6-6 to TRBJ2-3, with 10 bases identical to TRBD2. Germline lookup yields CDR1 MNHNY and CDR2 SVGAGI (reference sequence). The CDR3 sequence is 15 residues long. After removal of 8 bases from V and 4 bases from J, the junction contained 9 bases not matched to a gene. CDR3 region: CASARSGGTSDTQYF. CDR3 DNA sequence: TGTGCCAGCGCCCGTAGCGGGGGGACCTCAGATACGCAGTATTTT.

The CDR3: CSASGQGPEAFF. CDR3 DNA: TGCAGTGCTAGTGGGCAGGGGCCTGAAGCTTTCTTT. The chain carries TRBV20-1 and TRBJ1-1, with D perhaps TRBD1 (6 bases). Germline CDR1 DFQATT, CDR2 SNEGSKA (reference sequence). The CDR3 consists of 12 residues. The V end was cut by 3 bases, the J end by 6 bases, with 11 bases between.